The sequence of this T cell receptor beta chain was determined in a study of blood T cell repertoires in COVID-19. Study overall: PBMCs, B-cell-depleted T cells, or T cells were the source of the cDNA or gDNA that made up the material.

Assay used: immunoSEQ multiplex PCR; TCRdb lists only in-frame clones, some missing. The sample has 100,000 to 140,000 clones; approximately 80% are singletons. This clonotype was obtained from a man between 70 and 80 years old with acute or convalescent COVID-19. The material sequenced was peripheral blood.

The CDR3 DNA reads as TGTGCCATCAGTGAAGGGAGGGGAGGAAAGTCCTACAATGAGCAGTTCTTC. Its protein is CAISEGRGGKSYNEQFF. The rearrangement joins TRBV10-3 to TRBJ2-1; TRBD2 matches 7 bases. This CDR3 has 17 amino acids. Germline V lookup: CDR1 ENHRY, CDR2 SYGVKD. V trimming: 3 bases; J trimming: 1 base; junction bases outside the gene matches: 9.